This is a list of T cell receptor beta chains from one sample in a study of beta chain features in type 1 diabetes. Data came from immunoSEQ multiplex PCR; TCRdb stores just in-frame clones and leaves some out. The sample carries about 150,000 clones, roughly an eighth recorded once. What was sequenced was central memory CD4+ T cells from blood. The receptors come from a man aged 18-30 years with type 1 diabetes. Each CDR3 is given with its conserved first and last residue. The D gene is left open where the match is weak. Part of the rows lack a size; the others show once, few, many or a class for expanded clones.

abundance	v_gene	j_gene	d_gene	CDR3aa	CDR3nt
-	TRBV10-3	TRBJ1-1	-	CATLPERNTEAFF	TGTGCCACTTTACCGGAAAGGAACACTGAAGCTTTCTTT
many	TRBV6-1	TRBJ2-1	TRBD2	CASRVIAGGEQFF	TGTGCCAGCAGGGTTATAGCGGGGGGCGAGCAGTTCTTC
few	TRBV5-8	TRBJ2-1	-	CASSFVRTYNEQFF	TGTGCCAGCAGCTTTGTCCGGACGTACAATGAGCAGTTCTTC
many	TRBV29-1	TRBJ2-3	-	CSVEGAGARTDTQYF	TGCAGCGTTGAAGGGGCAGGGGCCCGCACAGATACGCAGTATTTT
-	TRBV6-1	TRBJ2-1	-	CASSEVGGDNEQFF	TGTGCCAGCAGTGAAGTAGGCGGAGACAATGAGCAGTTCTTC
-	TRBV7-9	TRBJ1-1	-	CASSPTSTEAFF	TGTGCCAGCAGCCCAACTTCTACCGAAGCTTTCTTT
-	TRBV5-1	TRBJ2-7	-	CASSLEAASYEQYF	TGCGCCAGCAGCTTGGAGGCGGCTTCCTACGAGCAGTACTTC
-	TRBV7-6	TRBJ1-5	-	CASSLEESSQPQHF	TGTGCCAGCAGCTTAGAAGAATCCAGTCAGCCCCAGCATTTT
few	TRBV25-1	TRBJ2-7	-	CASNQHPYEQYF	TGTGCCAGCAATCAGCATCCCTACGAGCAGTACTTC
few	TRBV9	TRBJ1-2	-	CASSVEAGTGYTF	TGTGCCAGCAGCGTAGAGGCGGGGACTGGCTACACCTTC
few	TRBV11-2	TRBJ2-7	-	CASSRVAATYEQYF	TGTGCCAGCAGCAGGGTAGCGGCAACCTACGAGCAGTACTTC
few	TRBV5-4	TRBJ2-7	-	CASSSDQSTAYEQYF	TGTGCCAGCAGCTCGGATCAATCGACAGCCTACGAGCAGTACTTC
few	TRBV5-4	TRBJ2-3	-	CASSSTGTQADTQYF	TGTGCCAGCAGCTCGACCGGGACTCAAGCAGATACGCAGTATTTT
-	TRBV19	TRBJ2-7	TRBD1	CASSMQGDSYEQYF	TGTGCCAGTAGTATGCAGGGGGACTCCTACGAGCAGTACTTC
few	TRBV6-6	TRBJ2-7	TRBD1	CASSYSGTGSYEQYF	TGTGCCAGCAGTTACTCGGGGACAGGGTCCTACGAGCAGTACTTC
few	TRBV14	TRBJ1-6	-	CASSQDPRTPLHF	TGTGCCAGCAGCCAAGACCCCCGGACACCCCTCCACTTT
few	TRBV29-1	TRBJ2-7	TRBD1	CSVVTGAEQYF	TGCAGCGTTGTGACAGGGGCAGAGCAGTACTTC
few	TRBV5-1	TRBJ1-1	-	CASSLETWNTEAFF	TGCGCCAGCAGCTTGGAGACATGGAACACTGAAGCTTTCTTT
few	TRBV30	TRBJ2-2	TRBD1	CAWAPGGANTGELFF	TGTGCCTGGGCCCCAGGGGGTGCGAACACCGGGGAGCTGTTTTTT
-	TRBV11-2	TRBJ2-5	-	CASSPFGETQYF	TGTGCCAGCAGCCCTTTTGGCGAGACCCAGTACTTC
few	TRBV30	TRBJ1-1	-	CAWSVIRSTEAFF	TGTGCCTGGAGTGTCATCAGGAGCACTGAAGCTTTCTTT
once	TRBV23-1	TRBJ1-2	-	CASSQSALGHHVYGYTF	TGCGCCAGCAGTCAATCGGCCTTGGGACACCACGTCTATGGCTACACCTTC
few	TRBV9	TRBJ1-3	-	CASSSGSSSGNTIYF	TGTGCCAGCAGCTCGGGCTCCAGCTCTGGAAACACCATATATTTT
few	TRBV19	TRBJ1-4	-	CASSMRGDGEKLFF	TGTGCCAGTAGTATGAGGGGGGATGGCGAAAAACTGTTTTTT
few	TRBV28	TRBJ2-7	TRBD2	CASSSSTSGRVYEQYF	TGTGCCAGCAGTTCCTCGACTAGCGGGCGGGTCTACGAGCAGTACTTC
few	TRBV7-8	TRBJ2-3	-	CASSGDTQYF	TGTGCCAGCTCCGGAGATACGCAGTATTTT